Shown below are 15 T cell receptor delta chains from a single sample sequenced in a study of gamma-delta T cells after stem cell transplantation. TCRdb reprocessed the RT-PCR reads through CATT. The top ten clones hold more than 45% of a sample with about 1,300 delta-chain clones, around 2% of them seen once. Sequencing was performed on gamma-delta T cells. The receptors were gathered from a human donor. It is not recorded whose cells these are; they may come from a transplant donor.

As concerns this clone: The TCRdb record carries a much larger clone's protein, which differs from this DNA's translation at residue 3; a read error is the likely cause, and the protein listed here is the DNA translation. This chain connects TRDV2 to TRDJ3, with a tentative D call TRDD3 (5 bases). Germline CDR1 and CDR2: GEAIGNYY and EKD. This CDR3 has 17 residues. The CDR3 DNA sequence: TGTGCCCGTGACGGCACTGGACCCTCCTGGGACACCCGACAGATGTTTTTC. Translating it yields CARDGTGPSWDTRQMFF.

This clone was counted only a few times. A far larger clone differs by one base, so this is likely a read error. The same CDR3 is also encoded by other DNA sequences in this sample. The rearrangement uses TRDV2 and TRDJ2, with 8 bases matching TRDD3. The J segment lost 3 bases and the V segment lost 4 bases, leaving 9 bases of the junction unmatched. Germline V gene sequence: CDR1 GEAIGNYY, CDR2 EKD. The CDR3 loop spans 16 amino acids. CDR3 bases: TGTGCCTGTGATGACGTACTGGGGGGCCTGACAGCACAACTCTTCTTT. This codes for CACDDVLGGLTAQLFF.

About this clone itself: TCRdb records a much larger clone's protein for this DNA, with a difference at residue 7 that likely arises from a read error; the protein given is the translation of the DNA. V and J are TRDV2 and TRDJ2, with TRDD3 matching over 8 bases. Germline V lookup: CDR1 GEAIGNYY, CDR2 EKD. Losses at the gene ends were 1 base for V and 8 bases for J; bases not matched to a gene: 17. This CDR3 contains 18 residues. CDR3 residues: CACDTVRDTLSRPAQLFF. CDR3 coding DNA: TGTGCCTGTGACACGGTGAGGGATACGCTTTCGAGACCGGCACAACTCTTCTTT.

The table lists this clone with a few counts. Translating this DNA gives a protein that differs at residue 11 from the TCRdb one, which belongs to a much larger clone; a read error is likely, and the protein shown is this translation. The chain joins TRDV2 to TRDJ1, with TRDD3 identical over 7 bases. This CDR3 has 18 amino acids. Trimming removed 3 bases from V and 4 bases from J; junction bases left unmatched: 19. Germline CDR1 GEAIGNYY, CDR2 EKD. In nucleotides, the CDR3 is TGTGCCTGTGACCGACTGGGGCCTCGCCGGGAGGTCCTCGATAAACTCATCTTT. Protein product: CACDRLGPRREVLDKLIF.

On this clone: The protein TCRdb lists belongs to a much larger clone and differs from this DNA's translation at residue 14, which points to a read error; the protein shown is made from the DNA. The chain links TRDV2 to TRDJ1; perhaps TRDD3 as D (6 bases). This CDR3 has 16 amino acids. Germline V gene sequence: CDR1 GEAIGNYY, CDR2 EKD. The CDR3 nucleotides are TGTGCCTGTGACCCTATGGGGGGTCCGTACACCGATAAACCCATCTTT. Translating gives CACDPMGGPYTDKPIF.

This clone was counted between two and nine times. This chain joins TRDV2 and TRDJ1; 12 bases match TRDD3. Trimming removed 0 bases from V and 7 bases from J; junction bases left unmatched: 17. Germline V CDR1 and CDR2: GEAIGNYY, EKD. This CDR3 spans 19 amino acids. CDR3 sequence (DNA): TGTGCCTGTGACACCATTCTACTGGGGGATACAGAAGGGACGGGTAAACTCATCTTT. This gives the protein CACDTILLGDTEGTGKLIF.

In this sample, this clone turned up a few times. A far larger clone is off by one base, so a read error is likely. Other nucleotide sequences from this sample produce the same CDR3. The chain has TRDV2 and TRDJ1, with 13 positions matching TRDD3. The CDR3 sequence is 20 residues long. From germline, CDR1 is GEAIGNYY and CDR2 EKD. The CDR3 DNA follows: TGTGCCTGCGACACTGTGTCTGGGGCGATACTGGGGGATACGGGCGATAAACTCATCTTT. Translating gives CACDTVSGAILGDTGDKLIF.

This clone is termed large (0.1 to 1%). In the same sample, other DNA sequences code for this CDR3. The chain is built from TRDV2 and TRDJ1; D perhaps matches TRDD3 (6 bases). CDR1 is GEAIGNYY, CDR2 EKD, per germline. Deletions cut 3 bases from V and 0 bases from J, with 16 bases between. CDR3 size: 16 residues. The CDR3 here is CACDPLVGVYTDKLIF. CDR3 in DNA: TGTGCCTGTGACCCCTTGGTGGGGGTGTACACCGATAAACTCATCTTT.

This clone is large by share. Other DNA sequences within the sample encode an identical CDR3. The chain has TRDV2 and TRDJ3; D perhaps matches TRDD3 (6 bases). CDR1 is GEAIGNYY, CDR2 EKD, per germline. This CDR3 comprises 19 residues. Trimming removed 0 bases from V and 0 bases from J, with 14 bases in between. For the CDR3, the DNA is TGTGCCTGTGACACCGTTCGGGGGGAGAGCTCCTGGGACACCCGACAGATGTTTTTC. Amino acids: CACDTVRGESSWDTRQMFF.

In this sample, this clone turned up a few times. A read error likely explains this, since a far larger clone differs by one base. The sample holds other DNA sequences that translate to the same CDR3. The chain recombines TRDV2 with TRDJ1, with D perhaps TRDD3 (6 bases). Germline V gives CDR1 GEAIGNYY, CDR2 EKD. This CDR3 has 17 residues. Trimming removed 0 bases at V and 4 bases at J, with 20 bases between. The CDR3 DNA follows: TGTGCCTGTGACACCGTACTGGGCCGACAACAAAACGATAAACTCATCTTT. This translates into CACDTVLGRQQNDKLIF.

This clone is labeled as medium-sized. The identical CDR3 is also encoded by other nucleotide sequences in the sample. The genes are TRDV2 and TRDJ3, with TRDD3 matching over 13 bases. V was clipped by 0 bases and J by 0 bases; unmatched bases: 10. The germline CDR1 and CDR2 sequences are GEAIGNYY and EKD. The CDR3 runs to 22 residues. The CDR3 region has the DNA TGTGCCTGTGACACCGGATCTCTTACTGGGGGATACGCCTCCTGGGACACCCGACAGATGTTTTTC. This sequence encodes CACDTGSLTGGYASWDTRQMFF.

In its sample, this clone is large. This chain uses TRDV2 with TRDJ1, with 10 bases that match TRDD3. The germline V gene has CDR1 GEAIGNYY and CDR2 EKD. V dropped 3 bases and J dropped 8; count of bases not matched to a gene: 5. CDR3 size: 13 residues. The CDR3 spells CACDLLGDPKLIF. The CDR3 bases are TGTGCCTGTGACTTACTGGGGGATCCAAAACTCATCTTT.

This clone qualifies as medium-sized. This sample also contains other DNA sequences that code for the same CDR3. The V and J genes are TRDV2 and TRDJ3, with D possibly being TRDD2 or TRDD3 (5 bases each). Trimming removed 1 base at V and 1 base at J, with 16 bases between. The CDR3 consists of 19 residues. Germline values: CDR1 GEAIGNYY, CDR2 EKD. The CDR3 sequence: CACDTAGNLPSWDTRQMFF. In nucleotides, the CDR3 is TGTGCCTGTGACACGGCTGGGAACCTACCGTCCTGGGACACCCGACAGATGTTTTTC.

This clone counts as medium-sized. The chain's CDR3 is CACDPVGLGDQEEFYTDKLIF. In DNA, the CDR3 is TGTGCCTGTGACCCCGTGGGACTGGGGGACCAGGAGGAGTTTTACACCGATAAACTCATCTTT. The chain has TRDV2 and TRDJ1; TRDD3 matches 9 bases. The germline V gene has CDR1 GEAIGNYY and CDR2 EKD. Trimming cost V 3 bases and J 0 bases; bases outside gene matches: 22. This CDR3 has 21 residues.

Notes on this clone: TCRdb's protein, taken from a much larger clone, differs from this DNA's translation at residue 5, likely owing to a read error; the protein displayed comes from the DNA. This sequence joins TRDV2 and TRDJ3, with unresolved D. Germline assignment: CDR1 GEAIGNYY and CDR2 EKD. The CDR3 runs 18 residues. The V end was cut by 2 bases, the J end by 0 bases, with 13 bases between. The DNA of the CDR3 is TGTGCCTGTGACATCGGGCATTTTAGCTCCTGGGACACCCGACAGATGTTTTTC. Translated: CACDIGHFSSWDTRQMFF.